One sample yielded the 21 T cell receptor beta chains listed below, sequenced in a study of siplizumab effects on memory and regulatory T cells. TCRdb's copy holds only in-frame clones and misses some; the assay was immunoSEQ multiplex PCR. The repertoire holds approximately 100,000 clones, with about 95% as singletons. The sequencing input was non-Treg CD4+ T cells sorted from blood. These receptors originate from a human donor in good health.

CDR3 region: CASSGLGTSGNTIYF. CDR3 in DNA: TGTGCCAGCAGCGGCCTTGGTACCTCTGGAAACACCATATATTTT. The rearrangement uses TRBV9 and TRBJ1-3; D remains ambiguous. The V end was cut by 3 bases, the J end by 0 bases, with 10 bases between. Germline V gives CDR1 SGDLS, CDR2 YYNGEE. There are 15 residues in the CDR3.

The chain links TRBV6-1 to TRBJ1-1; no clear D. V was pared by 3 bases and J by 4 bases, with 9 bases between. CDR3 size: 13 residues. CDR1 is MNHNS and CDR2 is SASEGT in the germline V gene. The CDR3 DNA reads as TGTGCCAGCAGTGATGTAGGGTTCACTGAAGCTTTCTTT. Amino acid sequence: CASSDVGFTEAFF.

In DNA form, the CDR3 reads TGTGCCAGCAGCTTGGACAGGAGGTCCCAGTACTTC. Translation: CASSLDRRSQYF. V and J are TRBV5-4 and TRBJ2-5; perhaps D is TRBD1 or TRBD2 (5 bases each). Germline V gene sequence: CDR1 SGHNT, CDR2 YYREEE (reference sequence). The CDR3 is made up of 12 amino acids. V was trimmed by 0 bases and J by 9 bases, leaving 9 bases between them.

The chain uses TRBV5-5 and TRBJ1-5; D gene ambiguous. Per the germline V gene, CDR1 is SGHKS and CDR2 is YYEKEE (reference sequence). The CDR3 contains 14 residues. V lost 2 bases, J lost 0 bases, and 6 bases lay in between. CDR3 nucleotide sequence: TGTGCCAGCAGCTTTGAACATAGCAATCAGCCCCAGCATTTT. This encodes CASSFEHSNQPQHF.

This clone has just one count. The chain uses TRBV2 and TRBJ2-7, with D perhaps TRBD2 (5 bases). The CDR3 is made up of 15 amino acids. V lost 3 bases and J 4 bases, leaving 16 bases between the germline ends. In germline, CDR1 is SNHLY, CDR2 FYNNEI. The CDR3 loop is CASSDNGIGIYEQYF. The DNA for the CDR3 is TGTGCCAGCAGTGATAACGGGATAGGAATTTACGAGCAGTACTTC.

The rearrangement links TRBV14 to TRBJ2-7; TRBD2 matches at 8 bases. This CDR3 comprises 14 residues. Germline CDR1 SGHDN, CDR2 FVKESK. Trimming at V came to 5 bases and at J to 2 bases, leaving 5 bases not matched to a gene. CDR3 amino acids: CASSSQRGPYEQYF. CDR3 bases: TGTGCCAGCAGCTCGCAGCGGGGGCCCTACGAGCAGTACTTC. Variable domain in full (rest from reference TRBV14 and TRBJ2-7): EAGVTQFPSHSVIEKGQTVTLRCDPISGHDNLYWYRRVMGKEIKFLLHFVKESKQDESGMPNNRFLAERTGGTYSTLKVQPAELEDSGVYFCASSSQRGPYEQYFGPGTRLTVT.

This chain uses TRBV11-2 with TRBJ2-5; 8 nucleotides line up with TRBD1. After removal of 1 base from V and 7 bases from J, the junction contained 5 bases not matched to a gene. CDR1 SGHAT and CDR2 FQNNGV come from the germline V gene. CDR3 length equals 14 residues. DNA for the CDR3: TGTGCCAGCAGCTTAGTACAGGGGGTAGGGACCCAGTACTTC. This gives the protein CASSLVQGVGTQYF.

This chain joins TRBV30 and TRBJ1-1; D gene unclear. This CDR3 has 11 residues. V was clipped by 3 bases and J by 10 bases, with 12 bases between them. Germline V gene sequence: CDR1 GTSNPN, CDR2 SVGIG (reference sequence). The CDR3 DNA follows: TGTGCCTGGAGCGGGCGGAATGGAGCTTTCTTT. Its translation: CAWSGRNGAFF.

The rearrangement uses TRBV29-1 and TRBJ1-1; weak D call: TRBD1 (5 bases). Germline-derived CDR1 and CDR2 are SQVTM and ANQGSEA. This CDR3 spans 14 amino acids. V dropped 3 bases and J dropped 1 base, with 12 bases sitting between them. The DNA for the CDR3 is TGCAGCGTTGAGAGGGGCGCAAGGAACACTGAAGCTTTCTTT. Protein sequence: CSVERGARNTEAFF.

For the CDR3, the DNA is TGTGCCAGCAGTACTAGCGGAACCTACAATGAGCAGTTCTTC. The encoded protein is CASSTSGTYNEQFF. The rearrangement joins TRBV28 to TRBJ2-1, with 8 bases that match TRBD2. This CDR3 spans 14 amino acids. The trim removed 5 bases at V and 2 bases at J, leaving 2 bases unmatched. The germline V gene has CDR1 MDHEN and CDR2 SYDVKM.

The chain recombines TRBV5-5 with TRBJ1-2; weak D call: TRBD1 (5 bases). Germline lookup yields CDR1 SGHKS and CDR2 YYEKEE (reference sequence). The CDR3 sequence is 15 residues long. Between the trimmed V and J ends, which lost 0 bases and 4 bases, there was a span of 13 bases. The CDR3 region is CASSLDPGPLYGYTF. The CDR3 DNA reads as TGTGCCAGCAGCTTGGATCCGGGACCCCTCTATGGCTACACCTTC. Based on the CDR3 plus reference TRBV5-5 and TRBJ1-2, the full variable domain is DAGVTQSPTHLIKTRGQQVTLRCSPISGHKSVSWYQQVLGQGPQFIFQYYEKEERGRGNFPDRFSARQFPNYSSELNVNALLLGDSALYLCASSLDPGPLYGYTFGSGTRLTVV.

This chain connects TRBV7-3 to TRBJ1-2, with TRBD1 as a possible D gene (5 bases). Looked up from germline, CDR1 is SGHTA and CDR2 is FQGTGA. The CDR3 sequence is 14 residues long. V gave up 5 bases and J gave up 2 bases, with 12 bases separating them. Here the CDR3 DNA reads TGTGCCAGCAGCCCCTCTGGGGGGAACTATGGCTACACCTTC. Its translation is CASSPSGGNYGYTF.

The J gene is TRBJ1-1, the V gene TRBV7-2; D unresolved. The V end lost 2 bases, the J end lost 0 bases, and 10 bases lay between the germline ends. Germline loops: CDR1 SGHTA, CDR2 FQGNSA. This CDR3 has 15 amino acids. The CDR3 spells CASSLLRAMNTEAFF. The CDR3 bases are TGTGCCAGCAGCTTACTTAGGGCCATGAACACTGAAGCTTTCTTT.

This rearrangement joins TRBV9 to TRBJ1-4; TRBD1 matches at 9 bases. The CDR3 is 17 residues long. Germline V CDR1 and CDR2: SGDLS, YYNGEE. Unmatched junction bases numbered 12, after V lost 2 bases and J lost 7 bases. CDR3 amino acids: CASSVAGGQGVGEKLFF. The CDR3 DNA reads TGTGCCAGCAGCGTCGCTGGGGGACAGGGAGTGGGTGAAAAACTGTTTTTT.

The chain carries TRBV5-5 and TRBJ1-1; D uncertain. Trimming removed 0 bases from V and 6 bases from J, with 6 bases in between. Germline CDR1 and CDR2: SGHKS and YYEKEE (reference sequence). This CDR3 has 12 residues. Written as DNA, the CDR3 is TGTGCCAGCAGCTTGGCCATCTCTGAAGCTTTCTTT. Protein product: CASSLAISEAFF.

The V and J genes are TRBV29-1 and TRBJ2-4; D is possibly TRBD2 (7 bases). This CDR3 contains 16 residues. CDR1 is SQVTM, CDR2 ANQGSEA, per germline. Trimming removed 3 bases from V and 7 bases from J, with 22 bases in between. The CDR3 bases are TGCAGCGTTGATCCTCCCAGGGGAGGGACGGAGAACATTCAGTACTTC. Translating it yields CSVDPPRGGTENIQYF.

A remark on this clone: At one end the junction does not follow the germline gene, possibly because of a read error. This chain connects TRBV2 to TRBJ1-1; tentatively, D is TRBD1 (5 bases). Germline values: CDR1 SNHLY, CDR2 FYNNEI. The CDR3 totals 14 residues. CDR3 nucleotides: TGTGCCAGCAAAGGGGATGGGCTGAACACTGAAGTTTTCTTT. Protein: CASKGDGLNTEVFF.

The rearrangement uses TRBV18 and TRBJ1-5, with 9 bases matching TRBD1. V was pared by 3 bases and J by 8 bases, with 2 bases of the junction left unmatched. The germline gives CDR1 KGHSH, CDR2 LQKENI. There are 13 residues in the CDR3. CDR3 nucleotides: TGTGCCAGCTCACCGGACAGGGGTGAGCCCCAGCATTTT. It yields the protein CASSPDRGEPQHF.

This clone is a singleton in its sample. The genes are TRBV5-5 and TRBJ2-5, with D tentatively TRBD1 (6 bases). The CDR3 sequence is 14 residues long. The V and J ends lost 6 bases and 4 bases respectively, with 16 bases between them. The germline V gene has CDR1 SGHKS and CDR2 YYEKEE (reference sequence). This CDR3 reads CASTISVTGETQYF. CDR3 nucleotides: TGTGCCAGCACAATATCCGTGACAGGAGAGACCCAGTACTTC.

The chain recombines TRBV4-1 with TRBJ1-5, with 8 bases that match TRBD1. The CDR3 extends over 16 amino acids. CDR1 and CDR2 (germline): MGHRA, YSYEKL. The J segment lost 4 bases and the V segment lost 0 bases, leaving 5 bases of the junction unmatched. DNA for the CDR3: TGCGCCAGCAGCCAAGAACGGACAGGGCCGAATCAGCCCCAGCATTTT. Its translation: CASSQERTGPNQPQHF.

This clone was seen a few times. The chain uses TRBV19 and TRBJ2-1, with no clear D. The length of the CDR3 is 16 residues. V was shortened by 5 bases and J by 0 bases, with 14 bases between the two germline ends. Germline values: CDR1 LNHDA, CDR2 SQIVND (reference sequence). This CDR3 reads CASSLSGGSSYNEQFF. In DNA, the CDR3 is TGTGCCAGTAGTCTCTCGGGCGGCAGCTCCTACAATGAGCAGTTCTTC.